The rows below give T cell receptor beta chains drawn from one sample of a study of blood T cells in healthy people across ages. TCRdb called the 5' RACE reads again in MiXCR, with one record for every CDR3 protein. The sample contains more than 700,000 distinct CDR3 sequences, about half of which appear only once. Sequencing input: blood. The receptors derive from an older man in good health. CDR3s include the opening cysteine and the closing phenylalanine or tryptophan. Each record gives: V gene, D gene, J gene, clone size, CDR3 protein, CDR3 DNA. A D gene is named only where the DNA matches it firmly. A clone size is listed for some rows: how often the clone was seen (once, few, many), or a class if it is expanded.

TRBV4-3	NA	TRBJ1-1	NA	CASSPGAGVNTEAFF	TGCGCCAGCAGCCCCGGGGCAGGGGTGAACACTGAAGCTTTCTTT
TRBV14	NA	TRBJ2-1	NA	CASSPFNSYNEQFF	TGTGCCAGCAGTCCGTTTAACTCCTACAATGAGCAGTTCTTC
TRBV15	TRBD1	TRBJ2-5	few	CATRSRGQETQYF	TGTGCCACCAGGAGCAGGGGGCAAGAGACCCAGTACTTC
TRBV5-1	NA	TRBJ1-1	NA	CASSSRKNTEAFF	TGCGCCAGCAGCTCCAGGAAGAACACTGAAGCTTTCTTT
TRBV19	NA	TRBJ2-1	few	CASSITPGAHEQFF	TGTGCCAGTAGTATAACCCCCGGGGCCCATGAGCAGTTCTTC
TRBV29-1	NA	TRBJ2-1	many	CSVEASWGHNEQFF	TGCAGCGTTGAGGCGTCCTGGGGCCACAATGAGCAGTTCTTC
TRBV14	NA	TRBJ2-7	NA	CASSQDGSRVYEQYF	TGTGCCAGCAGCCAAGACGGGTCCAGGGTATACGAGCAGTACTTC
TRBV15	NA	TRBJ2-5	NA	CATSRGYQETQYF	TGTGCCACCTCGCGAGGGTACCAAGAGACCCAGTACTTC
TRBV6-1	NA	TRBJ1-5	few	CASSETGRDNQPQHF	TGTGCCAGCAGTGAAACGGGGCGGGACAATCAGCCCCAGCATTTT
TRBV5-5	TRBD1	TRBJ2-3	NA	CASSRWVGTETDTQYF	TGTGCCAGCAGTCGCTGGGTAGGGACAGAGACAGATACGCAGTATTTT
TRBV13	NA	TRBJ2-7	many	CASSLGLRSADEQYF	TGTGCCAGCAGCTTAGGCCTTAGATCCGCGGACGAGCAGTACTTC
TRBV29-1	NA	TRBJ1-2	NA	CSVGDGRGDGYTF	TGCAGCGTGGGGGACGGAAGAGGTGATGGCTACACCTTC
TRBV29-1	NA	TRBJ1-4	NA	CSVTSGSNEKLFF	TGCAGTGTTACCTCGGGGTCTAATGAAAAACTGTTTTTT
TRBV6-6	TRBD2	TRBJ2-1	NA	CASSYLSGGRAGNEQFF	TGTGCCAGCAGTTACTTAAGTGGCGGGAGGGCGGGGAATGAGCAGTTCTTC
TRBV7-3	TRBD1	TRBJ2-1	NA	CASSLSLWGSGQGYNEQFF	TGTGCCAGCAGCTTAAGTCTCTGGGGGTCAGGACAGGGATACAATGAGCAGTTCTTC
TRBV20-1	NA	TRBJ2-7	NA	CGARQPYNEQYF	TGCGGTGCTAGACAGCCCTACAATGAGCAGTACTTC
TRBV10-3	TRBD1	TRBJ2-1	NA	CAISEFRTGEANEQFF	TGTGCCATCAGTGAGTTCAGGACAGGGGAAGCGAATGAGCAGTTCTTC
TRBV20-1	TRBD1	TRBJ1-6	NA	CSARDGTGSNSPLHF	TGCAGTGCTAGAGATGGGACAGGGAGCAATTCACCCCTCCACTTT
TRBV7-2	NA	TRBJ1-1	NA	CASSLARGRTEAFF	TGTGCCAGCAGCTTAGCGCGGGGGAGGACTGAAGCTTTCTTT
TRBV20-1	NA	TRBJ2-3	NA	CSALSTHSTDTQYF	TGCAGTGCCCTATCCACCCATAGCACAGATACGCAGTATTTT
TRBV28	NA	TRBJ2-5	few	CASSSSRGPETQYF	TGTGCCAGCAGTTCCTCAAGGGGACCGGAGACCCAGTACTTC
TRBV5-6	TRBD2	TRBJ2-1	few	CASSQTSRFYNEQFF	TGTGCCAGCAGCCAGACTAGCAGATTCTACAATGAGCAGTTCTTC
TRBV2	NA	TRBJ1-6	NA	CASRTESSYNSPLHF	TGTGCCAGCAGGACAGAAAGCTCCTATAATTCACCCCTCCACTTT
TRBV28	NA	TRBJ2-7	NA	CASSSTGRAYEQYF	TGTGCCAGCAGTTCCACGGGACGGGCCTACGAGCAGTACTTC
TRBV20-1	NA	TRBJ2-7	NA	CSAPKSLGGRYEQYF	TGCAGTGCTCCCAAATCGTTGGGGGGCCGCTACGAGCAGTACTTC
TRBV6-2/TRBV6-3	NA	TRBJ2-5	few	CASSPPAYQETQYF	TGTGCCAGCAGTCCGCCAGCGTACCAAGAGACCCAGTACTTC
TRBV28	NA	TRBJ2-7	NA	CASTLGTGTLSYEQYF	TGTGCCAGCACTCTCGGAACCGGGACACTTTCCTACGAGCAGTACTTC
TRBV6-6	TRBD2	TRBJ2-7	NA	CASSHRLAGGYEQYF	TGTGCCAGCAGCCATAGACTAGCGGGGGGCTACGAGCAGTACTTC
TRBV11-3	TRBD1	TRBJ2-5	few	CASSQGGTVQETQYF	TGTGCCAGCAGCCAAGGTGGGACAGTCCAAGAGACCCAGTACTTC
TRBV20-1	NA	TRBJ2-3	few	CSARASPSTDTQYF	TGCAGTGCTAGGGCCTCCCCCAGCACAGATACGCAGTATTTT
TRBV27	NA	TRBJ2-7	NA	CASVAAAGSYEQYF	TGTGCCAGCGTGGCGGCGGCGGGCTCCTACGAGCAGTACTTC
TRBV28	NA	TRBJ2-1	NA	CASSPPSSASYNEQFF	TGTGCCAGCAGTCCTCCTAGTAGCGCCTCCTACAATGAGCAGTTCTTC
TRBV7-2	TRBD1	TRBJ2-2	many	CASSFSGTGYRTGELFF	TGTGCCAGCAGCTTCTCCGGGACAGGGTATCGGACCGGGGAGCTGTTTTTT
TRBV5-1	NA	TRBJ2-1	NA	CASSLALRASGQDNEQFF	TGCGCCAGCAGCTTGGCCCTAAGAGCATCGGGACAAGACAATGAGCAGTTCTTC
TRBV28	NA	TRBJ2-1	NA	CASSLHGERTYNEQFF	TGTGCCAGCAGTCTCCATGGGGAGCGGACCTACAATGAGCAGTTCTTC
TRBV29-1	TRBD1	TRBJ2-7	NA	CSVEGGTGWYEQYF	TGCAGCGTTGAAGGTGGGACAGGGTGGTACGAGCAGTACTTC
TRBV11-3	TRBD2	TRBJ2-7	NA	CASSPRASGSQEQYF	TGTGCCAGCAGCCCTAGGGCTAGCGGGAGTCAAGAGCAGTACTTC
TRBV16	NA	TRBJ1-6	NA	CASSQMNRGDNSPLHF	TGTGCCAGCAGCCAAATGAACCGCGGGGATAATTCACCCCTCCACTTT
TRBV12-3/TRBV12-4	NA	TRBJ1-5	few	CASSLVDRGNQPQHF	TGTGCCAGCAGTTTGGTCGATCGGGGCAATCAGCCCCAGCATTTT
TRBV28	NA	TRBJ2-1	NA	CASSPSTRQQFF	TGTGCCAGCAGTCCTTCGACTAGACAGCAGTTCTTC
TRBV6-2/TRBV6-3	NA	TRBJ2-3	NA	CASKDWLSGDTQYF	TGTGCCAGCAAGGATTGGCTTAGCGGAGATACGCAGTATTTT
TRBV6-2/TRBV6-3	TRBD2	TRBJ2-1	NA	CASSYPSGRADYNEQFF	TGTGCCAGCAGTTACCCTAGCGGGAGGGCCGACTACAATGAGCAGTTCTTC
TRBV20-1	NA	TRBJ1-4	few	CSAPLDEKLFF	TGCAGTGCCCCGTTGGACGAAAAACTGTTTTTT
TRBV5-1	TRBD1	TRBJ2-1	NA	CASSFGTGVSYNEQFF	TGCGCCAGCAGCTTTGGGACAGGGGTTTCCTACAATGAGCAGTTCTTC
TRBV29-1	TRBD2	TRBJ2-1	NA	CSVSSGNEQFF	TGCAGCGTCTCTAGCGGAAATGAGCAGTTCTTC
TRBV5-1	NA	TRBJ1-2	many	CASSSGTSGGYTF	TGCGCCAGCAGCTCGGGGACGAGTGGCGGCTACACCTTC
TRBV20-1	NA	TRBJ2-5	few	CSARTDRGETQYF	TGCAGTGCGAGGACCGACAGAGGAGAGACCCAGTACTTC
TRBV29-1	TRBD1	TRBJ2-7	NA	CSTSGTGNSYEQYF	TGCAGCACCTCCGGGACAGGGAATTCCTACGAGCAGTACTTC
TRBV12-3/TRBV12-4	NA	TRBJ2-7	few	CASSLFGTASYEQYF	TGTGCCAGCAGTTTATTCGGGACGGCTTCCTACGAGCAGTACTTC
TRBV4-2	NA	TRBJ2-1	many	CASSQDSTGILNEQFF	TGTGCCAGCAGCCAAGATAGCACAGGGATTTTGAATGAGCAGTTCTTC